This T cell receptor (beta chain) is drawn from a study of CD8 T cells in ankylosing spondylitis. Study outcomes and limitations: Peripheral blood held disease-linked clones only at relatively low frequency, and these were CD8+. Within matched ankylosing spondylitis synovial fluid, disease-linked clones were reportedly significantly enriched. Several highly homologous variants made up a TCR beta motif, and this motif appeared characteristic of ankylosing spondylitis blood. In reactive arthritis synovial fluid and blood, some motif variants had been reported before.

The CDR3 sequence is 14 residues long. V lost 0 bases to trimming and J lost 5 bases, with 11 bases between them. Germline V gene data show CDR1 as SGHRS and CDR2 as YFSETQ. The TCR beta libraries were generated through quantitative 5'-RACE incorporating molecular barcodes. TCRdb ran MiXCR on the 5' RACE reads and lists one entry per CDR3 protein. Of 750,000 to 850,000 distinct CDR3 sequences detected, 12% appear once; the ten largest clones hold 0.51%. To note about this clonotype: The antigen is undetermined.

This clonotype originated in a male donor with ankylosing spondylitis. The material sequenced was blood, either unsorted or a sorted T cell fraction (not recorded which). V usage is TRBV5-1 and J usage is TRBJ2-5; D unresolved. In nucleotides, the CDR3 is TGCGCCAGCAGCTTGGGAACGATCCGGGAGACCCAGTACTTC. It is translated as CASSLGTIRETQYF.